The clone carrying this T cell receptor beta chain was observed many times. The target antigen is unknown. TCRdb reprocessed the 5' RACE reads via MiXCR and lists one record per CDR3 protein. The data show about 21,000 distinct CDR3 sequences, 2.8% seen once. The V gene end was trimmed by 0 bases and the J gene end by 6 bases; junction bases not matched to a gene: 8. Germline-derived CDR1 and CDR2 are SGHRS and YFSETQ. The CDR3 has 16 amino acids. This sample stems from a study of spatial heterogeneity in lung cancer. Study summary: Sequencing consistently turned up more beta-chain sequences than alpha-chain sequences.

Time point specified: sample taken at primary tumor resection. There were 75 or so donors, all of them untreated patients with early-stage non-small cell lung cancer. Without sorting, whole RNA was sequenced from tumor, nontumor lung or frozen PBMC. Overall study findings and caveats: Tracking of tumor mutation counts was seen in expanded intratumoral alpha and beta TCR counts.

The chain joins TRBV5-1 to TRBJ1-5; 8 bases fit TRBD1. The specimen was lung tumor tissue, collected at surgery. This clonotype was obtained from a male donor with early-stage non-small cell lung cancer. The CDR3 here is CASSLDASGGGQPQHF. For the CDR3, the DNA is TGCGCCAGCAGCTTGGACGCGTCAGGGGGCGGTCAGCCCCAGCATTTT.